One sample yielded the 10 T cell receptor beta chains listed below, sequenced in a study of T cell responses to AZD1222 COVID-19 vaccine. Using immunoSEQ multiplex PCR, the repertoire was profiled, and TCRdb retains in-frame clones only, with some absent. This sample has some 120,000 clones, with around 92% found just once. Sequenced material: peripheral blood, taken on day 0 of AZD1222 vaccination. The source of these receptors is an adult in good health.

The chain carries TRBV19 and TRBJ2-1, with 9 bases identical to TRBD1. This CDR3 has 15 amino acids. Per germline, CDR1 LNHDA and CDR2 SQIVND (reference sequence). J gave up 5 bases and V 9 bases, and 11 bases lay outside the gene matches. CDR3 coding DNA: TGTGCCAGCTCAAAACAGGGGGCGACTAACAATGAGCAGTTCTTC. Amino acids: CASSKQGATNNEQFF.

In nucleotides, the CDR3 is TGCGCCAGCAGTCAGGAGATATCCTACGAGCAGTACTTC. Amino acids: CASSQEISYEQYF. The V gene is TRBV5-1, the J gene TRBJ2-7; no clear D gene. Germline values: CDR1 SGHRS, CDR2 YFSETQ. The CDR3 spans 13 residues. V was pared by 5 bases and J by 1 base, with 10 bases between.

The genes are TRBV18 and TRBJ2-3, with D maybe TRBD1 (6 bases). Germline-derived CDR1 and CDR2 are KGHSH and LQKENI. Trimming took off 0 bases at V and 6 bases at J, with 19 bases between the two ends. This CDR3 is built from 17 residues. CDR3 in amino acids: CASSPPGRGHGFDTQYF. CDR3 in DNA: TGTGCCAGCTCACCACCCGGCAGGGGACACGGATTTGATACGCAGTATTTT. The full variable domain, in which reference TRBV18 and TRBJ2-3 provide the parts outside the CDR3, is NAGVMQNPRHLVRRRGQEARLRCSPMKGHSHVYWYRQLPEEGLKFMVYLQKENIIDESGMPKERFSAEFPKEGPSILRIQQVVRGDSAAYFCASSPPGRGHGFDTQYFGPGTRLTVL.

The chain recombines TRBV2 with TRBJ2-2; 7 positions agree with TRBD2. Germline CDR1 reads SNHLY; CDR2 reads FYNNEI. Losses at the gene ends were 8 bases for V and 4 bases for J; bases not matched to a gene: 10. The CDR3 length is 15 residues. The DNA of the CDR3 is TGTGCCAGCGGGGGGGAGGGACTACTCACCGGGGAGCTGTTTTTT. This gives the protein CASGGEGLLTGELFF.

The chain uses TRBV7-7 and TRBJ2-3; 7 bases fit TRBD1. The CDR3 runs to 15 residues. CDR1 is SSHAT and CDR2 is FNYEAQ in the germline V gene (reference sequence). With 5 bases clipped from V and 4 bases from J, the junction kept 9 bases outside the gene matches. The CDR3 loop is CASSSTGDPADTQYF. CDR3 coding DNA: TGTGCCAGCAGCAGTACAGGGGATCCCGCAGATACGCAGTATTTT. The full variable domain, completed using reference TRBV7-7 and TRBJ2-3, is GAGVSQSPRYKVTKRGQDVTLRCDPISSHATLYWYQQALGQGPEFLTYFNYEAQPDKSGLPSDRFSAERPEGSISTLTIQRTEQRDSAMYRCASSSTGDPADTQYFGPGTRLTVL.

CDR3 in DNA: TGTGCCAGCAGCTTAGGGGGGGGCTCCTACAATGAGCAGTTCTTC. It yields the protein CASSLGGGSYNEQFF. The chain joins TRBV7-8 to TRBJ2-1; 7 positions agree with TRBD2. The V segment lost 1 base and the J segment 0 bases; nucleotides outside the gene matches: 0. Germline V gene data show CDR1 as SGHVS and CDR2 as FQNEAQ. The CDR3 consists of 15 residues.

The chain uses TRBV29-1 and TRBJ1-2; tentative D call: TRBD1 (5 bases). This CDR3 has 16 residues. Germline V gene data show CDR1 as SQVTM and CDR2 as ANQGSEA. The ends were cut back, 5 bases at V and 8 bases at J, with 27 bases in the middle. The DNA for the CDR3 is TGCAGCGTTCCGGCCCGGGGCAAGGGAAATCAGAGGGGCTACACCTTC. Translated, it gives CSVPARGKGNQRGYTF.

This clone showed up just once. The rearrangement joins TRBV7-3 to TRBJ1-6, with D perhaps TRBD1 (6 bases). The V gene's germline CDR1 is SGHTA and CDR2 FQGTGA. V was shortened by 10 bases and J by 7 bases, with 17 bases between the two germline ends. The CDR3 sequence is 14 residues long. The CDR3 loop reads CATGQLLRNSPLHF. The CDR3 DNA reads TGTGCCACCGGACAGCTTCTAAGGAATTCACCCCTCCACTTT.

This chain joins TRBV7-3 and TRBJ2-7, with 10 nucleotides matching TRBD1. CDR3 length equals 14 residues. J was trimmed by 2 bases and V by 5 bases; bases with no gene match: 3. Per germline, CDR1 SGHTA and CDR2 FQGTGA. The CDR3 region is CASSAGQGPYEQYF. DNA for the CDR3: TGTGCCAGCAGCGCGGGACAGGGGCCCTACGAGCAGTACTTC.

The V call is TRBV20-1, the J call TRBJ1-5, with D unclear. Germline V gene sequence: CDR1 DFQATT, CDR2 SNEGSKA (reference sequence). The CDR3 runs 10 residues. Trimming took 6 bases from V and 6 from J, leaving 6 bases between them. Written as DNA, the CDR3 is TGCAGTGCGGGCGTTCAGCCCCAGCATTTT. Translation: CSAGVQPQHF.